The rows below give T cell receptor beta chains drawn from one sample of a study of blood T cell repertoires in COVID-19. Generated by immunoSEQ multiplex PCR, the TCRdb table keeps only in-frame clones and is missing some. The sample consists of around 120,000 clones, 85% to 90% of them appearing once. Sequenced: peripheral blood. The receptors were sampled from a woman aged 80 or over with acute or convalescent COVID-19. The CDR3 runs from the conserved cysteine through the conserved F or W. Each record gives: V gene, J gene, CDR3 protein.

TRBV19	TRBJ2-3	CASSILAGGTDTQYF
TRBV3-1/TRBV3-2	TRBJ1-6	CASSWGQVDSPLHF
TRBV9	TRBJ2-3	CASSVGWNRGGNTDTQYF
TRBV9	TRBJ2-7	CASSAGLAYEQYF
TRBV14	TRBJ2-1	CASRETGVNEQFF
TRBV7-3	TRBJ2-1	CASSRSGLANEQFF
TRBV5-1	TRBJ2-7	CASSFRGEQYF
TRBV9	TRBJ2-5	CASSVGPGGMETQYF
TRBV18	TRBJ1-6	CASSPRERGSNSPLHF
TRBV4-3	TRBJ1-4	CASSQATTNEKLFF
TRBV30	TRBJ2-5	CAWRAGSTAETQYF
TRBV9	TRBJ1-6	CASSERGQTYNSPLHF
TRBV11-2	TRBJ1-1	CASSFLSTEAFF
TRBV30	TRBJ1-2	CACNTGGNYGYTF
TRBV15	TRBJ1-1	CATSSDLRDRERNTEAFF
TRBV25-1	TRBJ1-3	CATRGAAGNTIYF
TRBV2	TRBJ2-2	CASIGQNTNTGELFF
TRBV25-1	TRBJ2-1	CASSLTQGAYKNEQFF
TRBV5-8	TRBJ1-2	CASSLAGKIGYGYTF
TRBV2	TRBJ1-1	CASGGGTEAFF
TRBV28	TRBJ2-7	CASSLGGGISYEQYF
TRBV6-5	TRBJ2-7	CASRRGQGAGEQYF
TRBV28	TRBJ1-1	CASSFVGGSTEAFF
TRBV2	TRBJ2-2	CASSRDRGGLNTGELFF
TRBV28	TRBJ2-5	CASSSPGGRETQYF
TRBV29-1	TRBJ2-1	CSVEEVANEQFF
TRBV10-3	TRBJ2-3	CAISESTGGNAADTQYF
TRBV5-1	TRBJ2-2	CASSFGQGNTGELFF
TRBV29-1	TRBJ1-2	CSVVGTGVGGYTF
TRBV29-1	TRBJ2-5	CSVVPSGGAGETQYF
TRBV6-5	TRBJ2-2	CASSIGGTGELFF
TRBV15	TRBJ2-2	CATNKQGATGELFF
TRBV5-1	TRBJ2-5	CASSSGSHAGETQYF
TRBV11-2	TRBJ1-5	CASSSHSNQPQHF
TRBV9	TRBJ1-5	CASSRDSNQPQHF
TRBV15	TRBJ1-6	CATSRDPRQKNSPLHF
TRBV5-8	TRBJ1-5	CASTQGWQGGQPQHF
TRBV24-1	TRBJ2-1	CATSMANRGNEQFF
TRBV9	TRBJ2-3	CASSTQGRGISTDTQYF
TRBV7-9	TRBJ1-3	CASSLAGGTGNTIYF
TRBV5-1	TRBJ1-1	CASSLRGATNTEAFF
TRBV5-4	TRBJ2-5	CASSPSGGLQETQYF
TRBV5-6	TRBJ1-5	CASSLDGLSNQPQHF
TRBV5-1	TRBJ2-7	CASSTTPTSGLSYEQYF
TRBV28	TRBJ2-5	CASSFAGEETQYF